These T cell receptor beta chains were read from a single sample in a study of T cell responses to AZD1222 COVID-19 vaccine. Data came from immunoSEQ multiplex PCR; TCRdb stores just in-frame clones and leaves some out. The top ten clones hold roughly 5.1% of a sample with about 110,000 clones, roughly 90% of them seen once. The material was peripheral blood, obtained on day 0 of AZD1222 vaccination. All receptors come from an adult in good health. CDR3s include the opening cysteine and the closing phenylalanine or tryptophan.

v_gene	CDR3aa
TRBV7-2	CASSLRQGAYNEQFF
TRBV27	CASSSTPTGMRGYTF
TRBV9	CASSVGPTSGPGYTF
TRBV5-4	CASSSLGSSYEQYF
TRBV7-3	CASSLSSGDFWGYTF
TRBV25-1	CASSEYLGQPQHF
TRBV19	CASSIVRGELFF
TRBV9	CASSVASVFTDTQYF
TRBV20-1	CSASSSNQPQHF
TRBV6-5	CASSPDSLAEAFF
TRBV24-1	CATSDFPWIAGVADTQYF
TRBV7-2	CASSLLSSGRNGYTF
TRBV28	CASCTGSNQPQHF
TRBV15	CATSRGGGATYEQYF
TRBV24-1	CATLQSLDEKLFF
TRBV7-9	CASSFDAGLGNQPQHF
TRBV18	CASSPLGQGGNQPQHF
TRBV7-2	CASSSQPNTEAFF
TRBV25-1	CASSELLGRGELFF
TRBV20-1	CSAKGYNEQFF
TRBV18	CASSPQTGEQYF
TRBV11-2	CASSLELRGAFTGELFF
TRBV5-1	CASSPTFGEQFF
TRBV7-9	CASSFWTGGKRDTEAFF
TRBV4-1	CASSLAGVNQPQHF
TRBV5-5	CASSLSRGIGNSPLHF
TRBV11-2	CASSLQINTEAFF
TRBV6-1	CASSGAIRIGNSPLHF
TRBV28	CASGLGTGVNTEAFF
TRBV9	CASSVASGLGYNEQFF
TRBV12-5	CASGLVGDTEAFF
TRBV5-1	CASSELGSSYNEQFF
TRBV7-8	CASSLLSVGWGNTEAFF
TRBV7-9	CASSPTSAYEQYF
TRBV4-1	CASSQGATGLYFNEQFF
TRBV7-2	CASSLVGSGPQETQYF
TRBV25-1	CASSESDRNYGYTF
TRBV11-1	CASSSYLVPTDTQYF
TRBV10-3	CAISESEMVGELFF
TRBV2	CASSQQGRVTEAFF
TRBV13	CASSSRLAGSSYEQYF
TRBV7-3	CASSRRAGGPGEQFF
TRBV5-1	CASSLARRQGGEAFF
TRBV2	CASRREQNTEAFF
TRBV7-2	CASSLVWPRTGGTQYF
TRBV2	CASTVSGTYNEQFF
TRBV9	CASSVDPGDKNIQYF
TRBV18	CASSPPQAGGAGTGELFF
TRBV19	CASSIPLAETNTGELFF
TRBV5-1	CASSLSSMNSGNTIYF
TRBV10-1	CASSRASGYNEQFF
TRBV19	CASSIDPGQAVDTQYF